Following are 19 T cell receptor beta chains from one sample sequenced in a study of vaccination and CD4 T cells after COVID-19. Treatment noted: roughly ten-day PBMC culture with coronavirus spike peptide pools or control peptides (ViraFEST assay). What these receptors recognize is not known. Cultured CD4+ T cells had their DNA profiled by the Oncomine TCR Beta short-read assay. MiXCR, run by TCRdb on the PCR reads, gives a single entry per CDR3 protein. The sample yields about 15,000 distinct CDR3 sequences, roughly 73% seen once. Sequencing used CD4+ T cells from blood, cultured in vitro. These receptors all come from a human donor who had recovered from COVID-19.

The chain joins TRBV19 to TRBJ2-5, with TRBD1 identical over 7 bases. The CDR3 contains 14 residues. Looked up from germline, CDR1 is LNHDA and CDR2 is SQIVND (reference sequence). The ends lost 3 bases at V and 1 base at J; junction bases unmatched: 2. DNA for the CDR3: TGTGCCAGTAGTATGGGACAGCTCCAAGAGACCCAGTACTTC. Protein: CASSMGQLQETQYF.

The chain couples TRBV7-2 to TRBJ2-7; 11 nucleotides align to TRBD1. The germline V gene has CDR1 SGHTA and CDR2 FQGNSA. With V trimmed by 5 bases and J by 1 base, 10 bases remained unmatched. The CDR3 extends over 17 amino acids. DNA for the CDR3: TGTGCCAGCAGCCCAACCCTAGGGACAGGGGGTTCCTACGAGCAGTACTTC. This translates into CASSPTLGTGGSYEQYF.

The chain couples TRBV6-2 or TRBV6-3 to TRBJ2-3; 8 bases are a match to TRBD2. CDR1 and CDR2 from the germline V gene are MNHEY and SVGEGT. J lost 2 bases, V lost 6 bases, and 10 bases had no gene match. This CDR3 is 16 amino acids long. This CDR3 is CASRQLAVPFTDTQYF. CDR3 DNA sequence: TGTGCCAGCAGACAACTAGCGGTCCCTTTCACAGATACGCAGTATTTT.

The V and J genes are TRBV6-2 or TRBV6-3 and TRBJ2-3; TRBD2 is a possible D gene (7 bases). The CDR3 is 15 amino acids. Per the germline V gene, CDR1 is MNHEY and CDR2 is SVGEGT. Between the trimmed V and J ends, which lost 8 bases and 1 base, there was a span of 16 bases. CDR3 amino acids: CASPGAGAGTDTQYF. In nucleotides, the CDR3 is TGTGCCAGCCCGGGGGCGGGAGCGGGCACAGATACGCAGTATTTT.

The J gene is TRBJ2-7, the V gene TRBV28; maybe TRBD1 (6 bases). V gave up 6 bases and J gave up 6 bases, with 24 bases separating them. The CDR3 has 16 amino acids. Germline CDR1 MDHEN, CDR2 SYDVKM. This chain's CDR3 is CASSPQTPTGLIEQYF. DNA for the CDR3: TGTGCCAGCAGCCCCCAAACCCCGACAGGTTTAATCGAGCAGTACTTC. The whole variable domain, filled in from reference TRBV28 and TRBJ2-7, reads DVKVTQSSRYLVKRTGEKVFLECVQDMDHENMFWYRQDPGLGLRLIYFSYDVKMKEKGDIPEGYSVSREKKERFSLILESASTNQTSMYLCASSPQTPTGLIEQYFGPGTRLTVT.

The genes are TRBV20-1 and TRBJ2-1; D perhaps matches TRBD1 (5 bases). The V end lost 1 base, the J end lost 8 bases, and 12 bases lay between the germline ends. The CDR3 length is 13 residues. CDR1 and CDR2 (germline): DFQATT, SNEGSKA (reference sequence). CDR3 coding DNA: TGCAGTGCTAGAGGAGTAGGGGTAGATGAGCAGTTCTTC. It specifies CSARGVGVDEQFF.

The J gene is TRBJ1-2, the V gene TRBV28; D is possibly TRBD1 (5 bases). The V gene's germline CDR1 is MDHEN and CDR2 SYDVKM. This CDR3 comprises 12 residues. V shed 6 bases and J shed 8 bases, with 13 bases lying between them. DNA for the CDR3: TGTGCCAGCAGCGGGTTTTGGGACGGCTACACCTTC. It yields the protein CASSGFWDGYTF.

The chain links TRBV19 to TRBJ2-3; TRBD1 is a possible D gene (6 bases). The CDR3 contains 15 residues. CDR1 and CDR2 (germline): LNHDA, SQIVND (reference sequence). The V end lost 3 bases, the J end lost 2 bases, and 12 bases lay between the germline ends. CDR3 residues: CASSIRGAPTDTQYF. The CDR3 DNA follows: TGTGCCAGTAGTATCAGGGGAGCCCCCACAGATACGCAGTATTTT. The full variable domain, its missing parts supplied by reference TRBV19 and TRBJ2-3, is DGGITQSPKYLFRKEGQNVTLSCEQNLNHDAMYWYRQDPGQGLRLIYYSQIVNDFQKGDIAEGYSVSREKKESFPLTVTSAQKNPTAFYLCASSIRGAPTDTQYFGPGTRLTVL.

The rearrangement joins TRBV4-1 to TRBJ2-7; D is unclear. The CDR3 has 14 residues. V shed 4 bases and J shed 0 bases, with 10 bases lying between them. Looked up from germline, CDR1 is MGHRA and CDR2 is YSYEKL. The CDR3 reads CASSPDRNSYEQYF. The CDR3 bases are TGCGCCAGCAGCCCTGACCGAAACTCCTACGAGCAGTACTTC.

The chain uses TRBV27 and TRBJ2-1; 9 nucleotides match TRBD2. The CDR3 totals 16 residues. Per the germline V gene, CDR1 is MNHEY and CDR2 is SMNVEV (reference sequence). The V segment lost 5 bases and the J segment 6 bases; nucleotides outside the gene matches: 11. For the CDR3, the DNA is TGTGCCAGCAGTATCGCCGGGACTAGCAGGGTCAATGAGCAGTTCTTC. It specifies CASSIAGTSRVNEQFF.

This clonotype was observed a single time. V is TRBV20-1 and J is TRBJ1-1; D is possibly TRBD1 (5 bases). This CDR3 has 12 amino acids. Germline V CDR1 and CDR2: DFQATT, SNEGSKA (reference sequence). In nucleotides, the CDR3 is TGCACCAACCGGGGGGGGGGCACTGAAGCTTTCTTT. The encoded protein is CTNRGGGTEAFF.

The chain recombines TRBV20-1 with TRBJ2-7; the match to TRBD1 covers 8 bases. Unmatched junction bases numbered 11, after V lost 6 bases and J lost 4 bases. Germline values: CDR1 DFQATT, CDR2 SNEGSKA (reference sequence). The CDR3 covers 14 residues. The CDR3 reads CSAGAGTGSYEQYF. The CDR3 nucleotides are TGCAGTGCGGGGGCCGGGACAGGTAGTTACGAGCAGTACTTC.

This clonotype was seen a few times. This sequence joins TRBV6-1 and TRBJ1-6; 7 bases are a match to TRBD1. The CDR3 covers 13 residues. Germline lookup yields CDR1 MNHNS and CDR2 SASEGT. The trim removed 8 bases at V and 9 bases at J, leaving 7 bases unmatched. The CDR3, as DNA: TGTGCCAGCGGACAGGCGGGGGCTTCACCCCTCCACTTT. As protein: CASGQAGASPLHF.

This chain joins TRBV15 and TRBJ2-3, with D tentatively TRBD1 or TRBD2 (6 bases each). V lost 2 bases to trimming and J lost 4 bases, with 19 bases between them. Germline CDR1 is LNHNV and CDR2 is YYDKDF (reference sequence). The CDR3 has 17 residues. For the CDR3, the DNA is TGTGCCACCAGCAGACCCGCGGGACAAGCGCTGGCAGATACGCAGTATTTT. This gives the protein CATSRPAGQALADTQYF.

By share, this clonotype ranks as medium-sized (0.01 to 0.1%). V is TRBV2 and J is TRBJ2-7; 11 positions match TRBD2. Germline trimming cut 0 bases from V and 4 bases from J; bases unmatched to any gene: 5. CDR1 SNHLY and CDR2 FYNNEI come from the germline V gene. The CDR3 spans 16 residues. Here the CDR3 DNA reads TGTGCCAGCAGTGAAGCCCCGGGACTAGCGGATTACGAGCAGTACTTC. Amino acids: CASSEAPGLADYEQYF.

The DNA of the CDR3 is TGTGCCTGGGACCTCATTGGACAGGGTAATTCACCCCTCCACTTT. It translates to CAWDLIGQGNSPLHF. This chain links TRBV30 with TRBJ1-6; TRBD1 aligns across 8 bases. CDR3 length: 15 residues. Germline V gives CDR1 GTSNPN, CDR2 SVGIG (reference sequence). Losses at the gene ends were 5 bases for V and 6 bases for J; bases not matched to a gene: 9.

This clonotype was seen more than once but under ten times. V and J are TRBV7-2 and TRBJ1-5; no clear D gene. The germline V gene encodes CDR1 SGHTA and CDR2 FQGNSA. The CDR3 is 14 amino acids. The ends were cut back, 4 bases at V and 2 bases at J, with 9 bases in the middle. CDR3 protein: CASSSPAGNQPQHF. The CDR3 coding sequence is TGTGCCAGCAGCTCCCCCGCCGGCAATCAGCCCCAGCATTTT.

V and J are TRBV24-1 and TRBJ2-2, with D unresolved. CDR1 KGHDR and CDR2 SFDVKD come from the germline V gene. The V gene lost 3 bases and the J gene lost 3 bases, with 1 base spanning the gap. This CDR3 comprises 12 residues. The CDR3 DNA follows: TGTGCCACCAGTGATCACACCGGGGAGCTGTTTTTT. It codes for CATSDHTGELFF.

This chain connects TRBV7-2 to TRBJ2-7, with D possibly being TRBD2 (6 bases). The J call may be incorrect, as the DNA end agrees better with TRBJ2-5. Germline values: CDR1 SGHTA, CDR2 FQGNSA. The CDR3 has 13 amino acids. CDR3 DNA: TGTGCCAGCCACCTCCTGGGACTAGAGACCCAGTACTTC. As protein: CASHLLGLETQYF.